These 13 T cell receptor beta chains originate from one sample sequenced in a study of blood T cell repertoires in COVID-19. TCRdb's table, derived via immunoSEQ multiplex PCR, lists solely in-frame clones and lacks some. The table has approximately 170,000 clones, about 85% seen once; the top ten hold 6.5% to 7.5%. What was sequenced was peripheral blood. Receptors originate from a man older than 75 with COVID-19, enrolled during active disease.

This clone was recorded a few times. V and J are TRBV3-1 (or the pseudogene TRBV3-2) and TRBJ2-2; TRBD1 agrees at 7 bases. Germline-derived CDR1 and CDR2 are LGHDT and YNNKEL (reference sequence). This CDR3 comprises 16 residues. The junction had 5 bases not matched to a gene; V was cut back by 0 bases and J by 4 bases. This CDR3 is CASSQETGLGTGELFF. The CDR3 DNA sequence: TGTGCCAGCAGCCAAGAGACAGGGCTGGGCACCGGGGAGCTGTTTTTT.

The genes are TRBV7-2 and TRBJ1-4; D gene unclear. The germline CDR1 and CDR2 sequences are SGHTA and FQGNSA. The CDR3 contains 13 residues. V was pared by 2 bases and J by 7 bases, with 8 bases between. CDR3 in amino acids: CASSLWAGEKLFF. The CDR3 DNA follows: TGTGCCAGCAGCTTATGGGCCGGTGAAAAACTGTTTTTT. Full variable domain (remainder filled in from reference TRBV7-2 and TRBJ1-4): GAGVSQSPSNKVTEKGKDVELRCDPISGHTALYWYRQSLGQGLEFLIYFQGNSAPDKSGLPSDRFSAERTGGSVSTLTIQRTQQEDSAVYLCASSLWAGEKLFFGSGTQLSVL.

The CDR3 here is CAINQDENTEAFF. The CDR3 DNA reads TGTGCCATCAATCAGGATGAGAACACTGAAGCTTTCTTT. The V gene is TRBV10-3, the J gene TRBJ1-1; D ambiguous. V shed 7 bases and J shed 1 base, with 10 bases lying between them. This CDR3 has 13 residues. From germline, CDR1 is ENHRY and CDR2 SYGVKD.

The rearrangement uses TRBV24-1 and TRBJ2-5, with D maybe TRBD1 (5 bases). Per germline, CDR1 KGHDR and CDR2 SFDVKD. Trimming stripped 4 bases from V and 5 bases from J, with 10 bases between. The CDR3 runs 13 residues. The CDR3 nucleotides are TGTGCCACCAGTGAGCCAGGGTTGGAGACCCAGTACTTC. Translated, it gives CATSEPGLETQYF.

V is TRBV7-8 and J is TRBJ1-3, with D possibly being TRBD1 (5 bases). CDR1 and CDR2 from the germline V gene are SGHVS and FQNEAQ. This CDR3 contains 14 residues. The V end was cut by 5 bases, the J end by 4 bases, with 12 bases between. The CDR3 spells CASSNPGVGNTIYF. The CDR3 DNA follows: TGTGCCAGCAGCAACCCGGGGGTAGGAAACACCATATATTTT.

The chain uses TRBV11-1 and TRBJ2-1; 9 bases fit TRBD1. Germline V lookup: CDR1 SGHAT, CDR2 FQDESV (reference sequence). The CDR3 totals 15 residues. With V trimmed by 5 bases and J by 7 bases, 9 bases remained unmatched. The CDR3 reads CASSAGTGRSNEQFF. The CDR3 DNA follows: TGTGCCAGCAGCGCCGGGACAGGGAGATCGAATGAGCAGTTCTTC.

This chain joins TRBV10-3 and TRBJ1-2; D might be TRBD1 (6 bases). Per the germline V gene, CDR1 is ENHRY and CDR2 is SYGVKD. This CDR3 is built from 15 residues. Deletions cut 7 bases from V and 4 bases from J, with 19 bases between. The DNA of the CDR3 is TGTGCCATCACCGACAGGATCCCGATGGGCTATGGCTACACCTTC. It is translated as CAITDRIPMGYGYTF.

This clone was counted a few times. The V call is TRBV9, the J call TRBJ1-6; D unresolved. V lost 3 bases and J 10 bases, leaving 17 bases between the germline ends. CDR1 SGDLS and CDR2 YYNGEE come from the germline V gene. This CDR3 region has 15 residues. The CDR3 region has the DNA TGTGCCAGCAGCGCCGGCGGGGAGGCCGTATCACCCCTCCACTTT. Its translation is CASSAGGEAVSPLHF.

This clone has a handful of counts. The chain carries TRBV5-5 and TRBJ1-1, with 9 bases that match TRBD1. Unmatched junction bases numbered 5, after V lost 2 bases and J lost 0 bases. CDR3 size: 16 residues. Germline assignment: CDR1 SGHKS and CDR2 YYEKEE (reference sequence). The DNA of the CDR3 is TGTGCCAGCAGCTTCGGACAGGGGACCTTGAACACTGAAGCTTTCTTT. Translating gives CASSFGQGTLNTEAFF.

CDR3 loop: CASSDAGDTQYF. In nucleotides, the CDR3 is TGTGCCAGCAGCGATGCGGGAGATACGCAGTATTTT. This rearrangement joins TRBV7-3 to TRBJ2-3; D is perhaps TRBD2 (5 bases). CDR3 length equals 12 residues. V was cut by 5 bases and J by 5 bases, with 8 bases left in between. Germline V gene sequence: CDR1 SGHTA, CDR2 FQGTGA.

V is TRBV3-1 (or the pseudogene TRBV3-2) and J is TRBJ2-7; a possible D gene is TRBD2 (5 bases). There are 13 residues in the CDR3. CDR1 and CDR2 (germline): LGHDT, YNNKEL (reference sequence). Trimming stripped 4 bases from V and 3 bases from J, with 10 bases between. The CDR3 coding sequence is TGTGCCAGCAGCCGGGTAGGAGGCTACGAGCAGTACTTC. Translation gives CASSRVGGYEQYF.

The CDR3 loop is CASSQGGGDTDTQYF. For the CDR3, the DNA is TGCGCCAGCAGCCAAGGAGGGGGGGACACAGATACGCAGTATTTT. This chain links TRBV4-3 with TRBJ2-3; D perhaps matches TRBD2 (7 bases). Germline loops: CDR1 LGHNA, CDR2 YSLEER. The CDR3 spans 15 residues. V was trimmed by 1 base and J by 2 bases, leaving 10 bases between them.

The CDR3 spells CASSYGHIRGEAFF. CDR3 coding DNA: TGTGCCAGCAGTTACGGACACATCCGAGGTGAAGCTTTCTTT. V gene TRBV6-5 combines with J gene TRBJ1-1, with TRBD1 as a possible D gene (5 bases). The CDR3 runs to 14 residues. The germline V gene has CDR1 MNHEY and CDR2 SVGAGI. The V end was cut by 2 bases, the J end by 7 bases, with 14 bases between.